The entry below describes one T cell receptor beta chain. The CDR3 length is 14 residues. V was pared by 4 bases and J by 4 bases, with 3 bases of the junction left unmatched. The germline V gene has CDR1 LGHDT and CDR2 YNNKEL (reference sequence). The method was immunoSEQ multiplex PCR; TCRdb's version includes in-frame clones alone and lacks a portion of them. The data show tens of thousands of clones, 80% to 90% seen once. These data belong to a study of blood T cell repertoires in COVID-19. Study-wide context: The study drew acute and convalescent COVID-19 samples from the United States, Italy and Spain. PBMCs, B-cell-depleted T cells, or T cells were the source of the cDNA or gDNA that made up the material.

The sequence came from a human donor in a cohort sampled during active COVID-19. The sample was peripheral blood. The gene calls are TRBV3-1 (or the pseudogene TRBV3-2) and TRBJ1-2; 10 nucleotides match TRBD1. In DNA, the CDR3 is TGTGCCAGCAGCCCCTGGGACAGGGGCTATGGCTACACCTTC. Translating it yields CASSPWDRGYGYTF.